Each of the 4 T cell receptor beta chains below was sequenced from the same sample in a study of T cell repertoires in cytomegalovirus infection. Each CDR3 protein gets one entry after TCRdb re-called the reads with MiXCR. The sample has almost 500,000 distinct CDR3 sequences, approximately 11% seen once. The specimen was PBMCs. The receptors derive from a human donor in good health (CMV status not recorded). Some clones in this sample may be carry-over from other donors' samples.

Only a few counts were recorded for this clonotype. V gene TRBV12-5 combines with J gene TRBJ2-7, with D possibly matching TRBD1 (6 bases). Between the trimmed V and J ends, which lost 1 base and 5 bases, there was a span of 15 bases. Germline CDR1 LGHNT, CDR2 FRNRAP. This CDR3 has 15 residues. In DNA form, the CDR3 reads TGTGCTAGTGGTTTGGGCCAGGGGAGAAACAACGAGCAGTACTTC. This translates into CASGLGQGRNNEQYF. Based on the CDR3 plus reference TRBV12-5 and TRBJ2-7, the full variable domain is DARVTQTPRHKVTEMGQEVTMRCQPILGHNTVFWYRQTMMQGLELLAYFRNRAPLDDSGMPKDRFSAEMPDATLATLKIQPSEPRDSAVYFCASGLGQGRNNEQYFGPGTRLTVT.

At least ten counts were recorded for this clonotype. The rearrangement uses TRBV6-1 and TRBJ2-7; a possible D gene is TRBD2 (6 bases). The germline V gene encodes CDR1 MNHNS and CDR2 SASEGT. V was clipped by 10 bases and J by 3 bases, with 13 bases between them. The CDR3 consists of 12 residues. CDR3 in amino acids: CATRLRDYEQYF. The CDR3 nucleotides are TGTGCCACTCGTTTGCGGGACTACGAGCAGTACTTC.

This clonotype has only a few counts. The genes are TRBV28 and TRBJ1-5; 7 positions agree with TRBD1. CDR1 MDHEN and CDR2 SYDVKM come from the germline V gene. The CDR3 sequence is 15 residues long. With V trimmed by 6 bases and J by 4 bases, 9 bases remained unmatched. This CDR3 reads CASSPEEGANQPQHF. The CDR3 DNA sequence: TGTGCCAGCAGCCCTGAGGAGGGGGCTAATCAGCCCCAGCATTTT.

This clonotype came up many times. The CDR3 here is CASSYQRGSNQPQHF. The CDR3 nucleotides are TGTGCCAGCAGCTACCAGCGGGGGAGCAATCAGCCCCAGCATTTT. V gene TRBV7-8 combines with J gene TRBJ1-5; maybe TRBD1 (5 bases). V lost 4 bases and J 1 base, leaving 11 bases between the germline ends. The CDR3 is 15 residues long. CDR1 and CDR2 (germline): SGHVS, FQNEAQ.